The source of this T cell receptor (beta chain) is a study of blood T cell repertoires in COVID-19 (dated by TCRdb to 2020 to 2021). General notes on the study: Samples from collaborators originated in the United States, Italy and Spain and spanned both the acute and convalescent phases of COVID-19. The material from the prospective study consisted of cDNA or gDNA derived from T cells, B-cell-depleted T cells, or PBMCs. HLA class I and class II types, where available, came from metadata supplied by the sample provider rather than from assay-based typing. Samples were obtained from the ongoing ImmuneRACE study (first 160 participants) and from over 1,000 subjects provided by 6 global collaborators. A freely available public database, intended as a resource for researchers studying the immune response to SARS-CoV-2, is where the repertoires were released. The dataset comprised deeply sampled blood TCRbeta repertoires from subjects exposed to, actively infected with, or recovered from COVID-19. The sample metadata nearly always contained a de-identified subject ID, COVID-19 status, age in years and sex. Broad study findings and their caveats: Clinical and demographic metadata were provided uncurated, with the amount varying by source and participant.

V and J are truncated by 5 bases and 3 bases respectively, leaving an intervening sequence of 20 bases. CDR1 SQVTM and CDR2 ANQGSEA are derived from the germline V gene. The CDR3 starts with the cysteine, ends with the phenylalanine, and has 15 residues. Left in the record is the CDR3 DNA by itself, 45 bases read in frame from the first base. Each collaborating institution followed its own protocols to collect whole blood in K2EDTA tubes. For TCRbeta analysis, collaborator samples were shipped as frozen whole blood, as isolated PBMCs, or as DNA extracted from either sample type. A remark on this clone: The antigen it binds to is not known. There are no base qualities to consult, and no much larger clone falls within one base.

TCRbeta CDR3 regions were amplified from genomic DNA by means of the immunoSEQ Assay, a bias-controlled multiplex PCR. As for the original processing: The number of nucleated cells in each sample was estimated from the amplification of reference gene primers within the assay. To quantify the absolute abundance of each unique TCRbeta CDR3 rearrangement, sequence reads were collapsed and filtered. For each sample, productive Simpson clonality was calculated by taking the square root of Simpson's diversity index across productive rearrangements. TCRdb limited this immuneACCESS table to in-frame rearrangements with V and J called. A share of clones is missing; checked studies link under half to unresolved V genes, and the rest is unexplained. That table is the source of V, J and clone size, and D and trimming were worked out from the DNA. In all, the sample holds some 110,000 clones, and more than 60% of those were seen once. Roughly 6% of the sample goes to the ten largest clones.

The V and J segments used are TRBV29-1 and TRBJ2-7, with TRBD2 tentatively as D gene (6 bases match). The TCR originated in a man aged 65-85 years with acute or convalescent COVID-19. Material for sequencing was peripheral blood. The DNA is as follows: TGCAGCGTTTCATTCATTACGGGACTCAACTACGAGCAGTACTTC. It translates as CSVSFITGLNYEQYF.